These 26 T cell receptor beta chains share one sample of origin, sequenced in a study of cytomegalovirus exposure and HLA in healthy donors. In the PCR, 60 Vbeta and 13 Jbeta primers were used. TCRdb keeps only in-frame clones here, not all; method: immunoSEQ multiplex PCR. The repertoire holds 150,000 or so clones, with around 81% as singletons. Sequenced sample: PBMCs. The receptors come from a man aged 50-59 years in good health and CMV-seronegative.

The chain carries TRBV30 and TRBJ1-6; D gene ambiguous. Per the germline V gene, CDR1 is GTSNPN and CDR2 is SVGIG (reference sequence). Deletions cut 3 bases from V and 0 bases from J, with 9 bases between. The CDR3 has 15 residues. CDR3 residues: CAWSPPGSYNSPLHF. The CDR3 DNA sequence: TGTGCCTGGAGCCCCCCGGGCTCCTATAATTCACCCCTCCACTTT.

The chain couples TRBV6-1 to TRBJ1-1; TRBD1 matches 9 bases. Germline loops: CDR1 MNHNS, CDR2 SASEGT. The V gene end was trimmed by 2 bases and the J gene end by 6 bases; junction bases not matched to a gene: 13. CDR3 length: 17 amino acids. The CDR3 sequence is CASSEKGLGQGYAEAFF. In nucleotides, the CDR3 is TGTGCCAGCAGTGAAAAAGGGTTGGGACAGGGATACGCTGAAGCTTTCTTT.

The gene calls are TRBV19 and TRBJ1-2; D may be TRBD1 (6 bases). The CDR3 spans 14 residues. CDR1 and CDR2 (germline): LNHDA, SQIVND (reference sequence). Trimming took 7 bases from V and 2 from J, leaving 14 bases between them. The chain's CDR3 is CASKDSARNYGYTF. In DNA, the CDR3 is TGTGCCAGTAAGGACAGCGCCAGAAACTATGGCTACACCTTC.

The chain couples TRBV7-2 to TRBJ2-6; possible D gene TRBD2, 5 bases. The CDR3 runs 16 residues. The germline V gene has CDR1 SGHTA and CDR2 FQGNSA. Trimming took 5 bases from V and 3 from J, leaving 14 bases between them. Here the CDR3 reads CASSPHRGRGANVLTF. The CDR3 DNA sequence: TGTGCCAGCAGCCCCCATCGGGGTCGTGGGGCCAACGTCCTGACTTTC.

The rearrangement links TRBV6-5 to TRBJ1-2, with 9 bases lining up with TRBD1. The CDR3 runs 14 residues. Germline V CDR1 and CDR2: MNHEY, SVGAGI. V shed 10 bases, J shed 3 bases, and the junction held 9 bases outside the gene matches. CDR3 sequence: CATQTGGAYYGYTF. In DNA, the CDR3 is TGTGCCACCCAAACAGGGGGCGCATACTATGGCTACACCTTC.

This clone was recorded a few times. The chain recombines TRBV10-2 with TRBJ2-1; possibly TRBD1 for D (6 bases). The CDR3 is made up of 14 amino acids. Germline V lookup: CDR1 WSHSY, CDR2 SAAADI. The ends were cut back, 2 bases at V and 2 bases at J, with 7 bases in the middle. CDR3 nucleotide sequence: TGCGCCAGCAGTGAGCCAGGGGCCTACAATGAGCAGTTCTTC. This sequence encodes CASSEPGAYNEQFF.

This clone was picked up one time. The gene calls are TRBV5-1 and TRBJ1-1; D is uncertain. From germline, CDR1 is SGHRS and CDR2 YFSETQ. The V end lost 3 bases, the J end lost 0 bases, and 15 bases lay between the germline ends. This CDR3 contains 16 residues. As DNA, the CDR3 is TGCGCCAGCAGCTCTACTAGTTCGCTTATGAACACTGAAGCTTTCTTT. Its protein is CASSSTSSLMNTEAFF.

The chain joins TRBV2 to TRBJ2-1; TRBD2 matches at 7 bases. From germline, CDR1 is SNHLY and CDR2 FYNNEI. The CDR3 is 17 residues long. Trimming removed 3 bases from V and 3 bases from J; junction bases left unmatched: 11. The CDR3 spells CASSDPSREKDYNEQFF. The CDR3 nucleotides are TGTGCCAGCAGTGATCCCTCGCGGGAGAAAGACTACAATGAGCAGTTCTTC.

J is TRBJ1-1 and V is TRBV6-6; 8 bases fit TRBD1. The V gene end was trimmed by 6 bases and the J gene end by 1 base; junction bases not matched to a gene: 7. Germline-derived CDR1 and CDR2 are MNHNY and SVGAGI (reference sequence). The CDR3 contains 15 residues. CDR3 DNA: TGTGCCAGCAGACCGATGGACAGGGCGAACACTGAAGCTTTCTTT. It yields the protein CASRPMDRANTEAFF.

In this sample, this clone turned up once. The J gene is TRBJ1-2, the V gene TRBV7-8, with D uncertain. Germline V gene lookup returns CDR1 SGHVS and CDR2 FQNEAQ. V was shortened by 5 bases and J by 5 bases, with 15 bases between the two germline ends. The CDR3 is made up of 14 amino acids. CDR3 loop: CASSPGGQQYGYTF. DNA for the CDR3: TGTGCCAGCAGCCCCGGAGGGCAGCAATATGGCTACACCTTC. Supplemented by reference TRBV7-8 and TRBJ1-2, the full variable domain reads GAGVSQSPRYKVAKRGQDVALRCDPISGHVSLFWYQQALGQGPEFLTYFQNEAQLDKSGLPSDRFFAERPEGSVSTLKIQRTQQEDSAVYLCASSPGGQQYGYTFGSGTRLTVV.

This clone was observed a single time. This chain joins TRBV15 and TRBJ2-5; no clear D gene. The CDR3 spans 16 residues. Deletions cut 0 bases from V and 4 bases from J, with 15 bases between. Per germline, CDR1 LNHNV and CDR2 YYDKDF (reference sequence). The CDR3 loop reads CATSREFGQAGETQYF. In DNA form, the CDR3 reads TGTGCCACCAGCAGAGAATTTGGCCAGGCAGGAGAGACCCAGTACTTC.

The chain is built from TRBV30 and TRBJ1-4, with 10 bases lining up with TRBD1. The CDR3 spans 11 residues. The germline V gene encodes CDR1 GTSNPN and CDR2 SVGIG (reference sequence). The J segment lost 10 bases and the V segment lost 5 bases, leaving 1 base of the junction unmatched. The CDR3 loop is CAWGDRGKLFF. The CDR3 coding sequence is TGTGCCTGGGGGGACAGGGGAAAACTGTTTTTT.

This rearrangement joins TRBV10-3 to TRBJ2-4; no clear D. This CDR3 spans 14 amino acids. V was trimmed by 0 bases and J by 1 base, leaving 4 bases between them. The V gene's germline CDR1 is ENHRY and CDR2 SYGVKD. CDR3 coding DNA: TGTGCCATCAGTGAGTCGCAGGCCAAAAACATTCAGTACTTC. Its translation: CAISESQAKNIQYF.

This rearrangement joins TRBV7-2 to TRBJ2-3; D is undetermined. V lost 4 bases to trimming and J lost 0 bases, with 5 bases between them. This CDR3 has 13 amino acids. Germline V gene sequence: CDR1 SGHTA, CDR2 FQGNSA. The CDR3 here is CASSSGSTDTQYF. The CDR3 bases are TGTGCCAGCAGCTCCGGGAGCACAGATACGCAGTATTTT.

The genes are TRBV28 and TRBJ1-2; D is unclear. This CDR3 contains 16 residues. Trimming shortened V by 3 bases and J by 3 bases, and 17 bases separated the two germline ends. Germline CDR1 MDHEN, CDR2 SYDVKM. Written as DNA, the CDR3 is TGTGCCAGCAGTTTTACTTTGAGAGGAGTCGACTATGGCTACACCTTC. It translates to CASSFTLRGVDYGYTF.

V and J are TRBV12-5 and TRBJ1-1, with 11 bases identical to TRBD1. The J segment lost 11 bases and the V segment lost 3 bases, leaving 2 bases of the junction unmatched. The germline V gene has CDR1 LGHNT and CDR2 FRNRAP. The CDR3 is 12 amino acids. Written as DNA, the CDR3 is TGTGCTAGTGGTTTTGGACAGGGGGCGGCTTTCTTT. Its protein is CASGFGQGAAFF.

The chain employs TRBV28 and TRBJ2-7; D unclear. The CDR3 is 12 amino acids. Germline V CDR1 and CDR2: MDHEN, SYDVKM. The V end was cut by 6 bases, the J end by 3 bases, with 9 bases between. The CDR3: CASRPPGYEQYF. The CDR3 region has the DNA TGTGCCAGCAGACCCCCAGGCTACGAGCAGTACTTC.

V and J are TRBV7-2 and TRBJ2-2, with 9 positions matching TRBD1. This CDR3 is built from 14 residues. CDR1 is SGHTA and CDR2 is FQGNSA in the germline V gene. The trim removed 3 bases at V and 5 bases at J, leaving 1 base unmatched. CDR3 protein: CASSFGTGTGELFF. In nucleotides, the CDR3 is TGTGCCAGCAGCTTTGGGACAGGGACCGGGGAGCTGTTTTTT.

The chain links TRBV9 to TRBJ2-5, with 10 bases identical to TRBD1. Germline V gene sequence: CDR1 SGDLS, CDR2 YYNGEE. V trimming: 4 bases; J trimming: 3 bases; junction bases outside the gene matches: 9. CDR3 length: 16 amino acids. In DNA, the CDR3 is TGTGCCAGCAGCTCAACGGGGACAGGGGTTGAAGAGACCCAGTACTTC. Translation: CASSSTGTGVEETQYF.

The chain employs TRBV5-4 and TRBJ2-7, with TRBD1 as a possible D gene (5 bases). This CDR3 region has 13 residues. Germline V gene data show CDR1 as SGHNT and CDR2 as YYREEE (reference sequence). Trimming removed 3 bases at V and 9 bases at J, with 16 bases between. The CDR3 coding sequence is TGTGCCAGCAGCTGGGTATCGGAGCAGGGGCAGTACTTC. This encodes CASSWVSEQGQYF.

The chain combines TRBV7-2 with TRBJ1-1; 7 bases are a match to TRBD1. V trimming: 1 base; J trimming: 1 base; junction bases outside the gene matches: 3. CDR1 is SGHTA, CDR2 FQGNSA, per germline. The CDR3 extends over 15 amino acids. Here the CDR3 DNA reads TGTGCCAGCAGCTTAGGCGGGACAGCGAACACTGAAGCTTTCTTT. This gives the protein CASSLGGTANTEAFF.

The genes are TRBV2 and TRBJ2-3; D gene unclear. Germline loops: CDR1 SNHLY, CDR2 FYNNEI. Trimming left V 5 bases short and J 4 bases short, with 7 bases between. The CDR3 has 12 residues. The CDR3 DNA sequence: TGTGCCAGCAGTACTGGGCCAGATACGCAGTATTTT. It is translated as CASSTGPDTQYF.

V is TRBV28 and J is TRBJ1-5, with a tentative D call TRBD1 (5 bases). The CDR3 has 12 residues. Per the germline V gene, CDR1 is MDHEN and CDR2 is SYDVKM. V was shortened by 6 bases and J by 4 bases, with 7 bases between the two germline ends. The DNA for the CDR3 is TGTGCCAGCAGCACAGGTAATCAGCCCCAGCATTTT. Residues: CASSTGNQPQHF.

J is TRBJ1-2 and V is TRBV11-1, with D tentatively TRBD1 (6 bases). The ends were cut back, 5 bases at V and 6 bases at J, with 16 bases in the middle. CDR3 length: 14 residues. Germline CDR1 is SGHAT and CDR2 is FQDESV (reference sequence). For the CDR3, the DNA is TGTGCCAGCAGCGACCCAGGGGCGGTTGATGGCTACACCTTC. Amino acids: CASSDPGAVDGYTF. The full variable domain, completed using reference TRBV11-1 and TRBJ1-2, is EAEVAQSPRYKITEKSQAVAFWCDPISGHATLYWYRQILGQGPELLVQFQDESVVDDSQLPKDRFSAERLKGVDSTLKIQPAELGDSAMYLCASSDPGAVDGYTFGSGTRLTVV.

CDR3 sequence reads: CATPRTGGGGNQPQHF. CDR3 bases: TGTGCCACCCCGAGGACAGGGGGCGGAGGCAATCAGCCCCAGCATTTT. The genes are TRBV19 and TRBJ1-5; TRBD1 matches at 11 bases. The CDR3 loop spans 16 amino acids. Germline CDR1 LNHDA, CDR2 SQIVND (reference sequence). V shed 10 bases, J shed 2 bases, and the junction held 10 bases outside the gene matches.

CDR3 coding DNA: TGTGCCAGCAGTTGGACAGAAGACCGCAATCAGCCCCAGCATTTT. Translation: CASSWTEDRNQPQHF. This chain uses TRBV5-6 with TRBJ1-5; TRBD1 might be the D (6 bases). V dropped 5 bases and J dropped 2 bases, with 14 bases sitting between them. The CDR3 extends over 15 amino acids. The germline V gene has CDR1 SGHDT and CDR2 YYEEEE.